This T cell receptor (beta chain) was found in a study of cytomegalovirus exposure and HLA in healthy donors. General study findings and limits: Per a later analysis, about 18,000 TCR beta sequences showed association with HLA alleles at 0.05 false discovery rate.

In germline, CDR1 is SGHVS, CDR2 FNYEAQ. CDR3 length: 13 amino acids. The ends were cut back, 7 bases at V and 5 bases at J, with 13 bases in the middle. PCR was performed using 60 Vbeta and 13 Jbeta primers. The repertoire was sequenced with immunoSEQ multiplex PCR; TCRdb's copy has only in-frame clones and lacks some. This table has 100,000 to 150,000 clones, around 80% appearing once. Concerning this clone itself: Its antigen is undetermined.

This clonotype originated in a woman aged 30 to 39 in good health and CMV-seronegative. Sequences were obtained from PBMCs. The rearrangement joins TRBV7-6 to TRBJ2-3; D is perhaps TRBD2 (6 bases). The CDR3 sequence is CASTSYGGDTQYF. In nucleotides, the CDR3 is TGTGCCAGCACCTCGTACGGGGGAGATACGCAGTATTTT.